A single sample gave rise to the 5 T cell receptor beta chains below, sequenced in a study of identical twins. TCRdb itself ran the 5' RACE reads through MiXCR, one entry per CDR3 protein. The sample includes about 430,000 distinct CDR3 sequences, roughly 20% of them seen just once. Sequencing was performed on naive T cells sorted from blood. The receptors derive from a man in his fifties or sixties in good health.

This clonotype was picked up many times. CDR3 nucleotides: TGTGCCAGCAGCCGGTCTAGCGGGGGGGCCTCCTACGAGCAGTACTTC. The encoded protein is CASSRSSGGASYEQYF. This sequence joins TRBV9 and TRBJ2-7; the match to TRBD2 covers 12 bases. Germline values: CDR1 SGDLS, CDR2 YYNGEE. The CDR3 length is 16 residues. J was trimmed by 0 bases and V by 4 bases; bases with no gene match: 5.

This clonotype was counted ten times or more. The chain recombines TRBV5-1 with TRBJ1-2; no clear D gene. Trimming left V 1 base short and J 5 bases short, with 9 bases between. CDR1 is SGHRS, CDR2 YFSETQ, per germline. The CDR3 covers 13 residues. This chain's CDR3 is CASSLPGDYGYTF. CDR3 coding DNA: TGCGCCAGCAGCTTGCCCGGGGATTATGGCTACACCTTC. Looking up the rest from reference TRBV5-1 and TRBJ1-2 gives the full variable domain: KAGVTQTPRYLIKTRGQQVTLSCSPISGHRSVSWYQQTPGQGLQFLFEYFSETQRNKGNFPGRFSGRQFSNSRSEMNVSTLELGDSALYLCASSLPGDYGYTFGSGTRLTVV.

V and J are TRBV30 and TRBJ2-1, with a weak D call TRBD2 (6 bases). Trimming removed 1 base at V and 8 bases at J, with 21 bases between. This CDR3 contains 16 residues. Looked up from germline, CDR1 is GTSNPN and CDR2 is SVGIG (reference sequence). DNA for the CDR3: TGTGCCTGGAGTGATCAATGGGCGGGACCCCACTATGAGCAGTTCTTC. Amino acid sequence: CAWSDQWAGPHYEQFF.

At least ten counts were recorded for this clonotype. A read error may produce the germline difference seen at one junction end. J is TRBJ1-2 and V is TRBV2, with TRBD1 matching over 10 bases. The CDR3 covers 12 residues. Germline lookup yields CDR1 SNHLY and CDR2 FYNNEI. The DNA of the CDR3 is TGTGCCAGCAGCTCCGGGACAGGGGCCAGTCGCTTC. As protein: CASSSGTGASRF.

The chain combines TRBV21-1 with TRBJ1-2; TRBD1, the table's D call, lacks a check against the DNA. TRBV21-1 constitutes a pseudogene. The CDR3 totals 13 residues. CDR3 loop: CASSKVRDYGYTF. CDR3 in DNA: TGTGCCAGCAGCAAAGTCAGGGACTATGGCTACACCTTC.